Listed below are T cell receptor beta chains from one sample, sequenced in a study of cytomegalovirus exposure and HLA in healthy donors. Sequencing was performed with immunoSEQ multiplex PCR; in TCRdb, only in-frame clones are kept and a portion is missing. Of a few hundred thousand clones in the sample, about 80% were seen once. The sequenced sample consisted of PBMCs. These receptor sequences come from a man in his forties in good health and CMV-seronegative. The CDR3 runs from the conserved cysteine through the conserved F or W. Not every row has a clone size; where given, it reads once, few, many or a size class.

CDR3 protein	J gene	clone size	V gene
CAWSGTGELFF	TRBJ2-2	NA	TRBV30
CASRNVETVNYGYTF	TRBJ1-2	NA	TRBV7-2
CASSFRGLTEAFF	TRBJ1-1	few	TRBV6-5
CASKNLAGKVEQYF	TRBJ2-7	NA	TRBV2
CATSKGENTIYF	TRBJ1-3	NA	TRBV15
CASSWGTGEDEAFF	TRBJ1-1	NA	TRBV5-1
CASSSRGPNTGELFF	TRBJ2-2	once	TRBV27
CASSSTLADSYNEQFF	TRBJ2-1	few	TRBV27
CASRVTEVGGNTIYF	TRBJ1-3	NA	TRBV2
CASRPGQGYNIQYF	TRBJ2-4	NA	TRBV6-5
CASSAGGSSGNTIYF	TRBJ1-3	NA	TRBV11-3
CASSLWTGSTGELFF	TRBJ2-2	NA	TRBV9
CASSPGTGVGEQYF	TRBJ2-7	NA	TRBV6-5
CASSRGGVNEQFF	TRBJ2-1	NA	TRBV6-1
CASSFTRFYGYTF	TRBJ1-2	NA	TRBV28
CASSGTPGTSANYEQYF	TRBJ2-7	NA	TRBV27
CASSLSRHGDQPQHF	TRBJ1-5	NA	TRBV27
CASSLLASGGGDTQYF	TRBJ2-3	NA	TRBV7-7
CASSLYGPRDRGYEQYF	TRBJ2-7	NA	TRBV28
CASSQERIGELFF	TRBJ2-2	NA	TRBV4-3
CASSWRAPRSEQFF	TRBJ2-1	few	TRBV5-6
CASSLGRLAKNIQYF	TRBJ2-4	NA	TRBV5-5
CASSLSGGGYRDRGYNEQFF	TRBJ2-1	once	TRBV7-3
CAWRQGGYEQYF	TRBJ2-7	NA	TRBV30
CSAELDRDDEQYF	TRBJ2-7	NA	TRBV29-1
CSVRDSPYEQYF	TRBJ2-7	NA	TRBV29-1
CASSRGQGWGNTIYF	TRBJ1-3	NA	TRBV6-5
CASRGEGQSGEKLFF	TRBJ1-4	NA	TRBV6-5
CSAPGQGYGYTF	TRBJ1-2	NA	TRBV29-1
CASRKENGYTF	TRBJ1-2	NA	TRBV6-5
CASSLNTGSTGNTIYF	TRBJ1-3	NA	TRBV7-6
CASSIGSSGANVLTF	TRBJ2-6	NA	TRBV19
CASSSGAYEQYF	TRBJ2-7	NA	TRBV19
CASSFKVGTGFYEQYF	TRBJ2-7	NA	TRBV13
CASSFGTSGRASYNEQFF	TRBJ2-1	NA	TRBV7-9
CASSLWGSETQYF	TRBJ2-5	NA	TRBV27
CAGGAGEIDTQYF	TRBJ2-3	NA	TRBV6-5
CASSFSAVYGYTF	TRBJ1-2	NA	TRBV27
CASRLGPGLDIQYF	TRBJ2-4	NA	TRBV19
CASSRMGLGTIYF	TRBJ1-3	few	TRBV19
CATSRNLGGTNEKLFF	TRBJ1-4	NA	TRBV15